The present T cell receptor beta chain was sequenced within a study of spatial heterogeneity in lung cancer. The time point denotes: sample taken at primary tumor resection. Researchers sequenced whole RNA taken from tumor, nontumor lung or frozen PBMC without sorting. TCRdb re-analysed the 5' RACE reads in MiXCR, keeping a single row per CDR3 protein. Of tens of thousands of distinct CDR3 sequences listed, 5.2% are singletons. The table lists this clonotype with many counts. The CDR3 contains 12 residues. The germline gives CDR1 SEHNR, CDR2 FQNEAQ (reference sequence). Trimming left V 2 bases short and J 7 bases short, with 8 bases between.

The V gene is TRBV7-9, the J gene TRBJ1-2; D call uncertain. The starting material was PBMCs, obtained at surgery. This TCR was recovered from a female donor with early-stage non-small cell lung cancer. Written as DNA, the CDR3 is TGTGCCAGCAGCTTACTAGGGTTTGGCTACACCTTC. This gives the protein CASSLLGFGYTF.